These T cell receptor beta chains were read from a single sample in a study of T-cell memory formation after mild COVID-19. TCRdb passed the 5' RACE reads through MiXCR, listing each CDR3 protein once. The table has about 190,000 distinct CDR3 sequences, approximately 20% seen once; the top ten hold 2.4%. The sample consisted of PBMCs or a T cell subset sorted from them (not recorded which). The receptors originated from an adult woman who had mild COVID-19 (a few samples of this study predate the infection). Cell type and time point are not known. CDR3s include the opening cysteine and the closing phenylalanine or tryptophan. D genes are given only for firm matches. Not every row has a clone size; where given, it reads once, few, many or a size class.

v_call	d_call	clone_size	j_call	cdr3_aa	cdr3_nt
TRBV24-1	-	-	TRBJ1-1	CATPTVGYPKEAFF	TGTGCCACACCCACCGTAGGGTATCCAAAAGAAGCTTTCTTT
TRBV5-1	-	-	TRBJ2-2	CASRAGNTGELFF	TGCGCCAGCCGGGCTGGGAACACCGGGGAGCTGTTTTTT
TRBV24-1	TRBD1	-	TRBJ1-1	CATSDRTGGNTEAFF	TGTGCCACCAGTGATCGGACAGGTGGGAACACTGAAGCTTTCTTT
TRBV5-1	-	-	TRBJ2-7	CASTRDGRYEQYF	TGCGCCAGCACGCGGGACGGTCGGTACGAGCAGTACTTC
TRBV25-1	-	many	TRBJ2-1	CASSERLEAHNEQFF	TGTGCCAGCAGTGAACGTCTAGAAGCCCACAATGAGCAGTTCTTC
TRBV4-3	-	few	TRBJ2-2	CASSQEPGKAGELFF	TGCGCCAGCAGCCAAGAGCCGGGAAAGGCCGGGGAGCTGTTTTTT
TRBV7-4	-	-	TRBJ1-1	CASSCVTRPTEAFF	TGTGCCAGCAGCTGCGTAACACGCCCCACTGAAGCTTTCTTT
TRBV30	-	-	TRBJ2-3	CAWSVGLAEDTQYF	TGTGCCTGGAGTGTAGGGCTAGCTGAAGATACGCAGTATTTT
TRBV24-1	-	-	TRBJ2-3	CATSDRSTGGGWTDTQYF	TGTGCCACCAGTGACCGGTCGACAGGAGGCGGCTGGACAGATACGCAGTATTTT
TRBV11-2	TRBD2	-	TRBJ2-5	CASSPFGTSGQETQYF	TGTGCCAGCAGCCCTTTCGGGACTAGCGGCCAAGAGACCCAGTACTTC
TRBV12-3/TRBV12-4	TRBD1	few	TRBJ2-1	CASSLRGQTTYNEQFF	TGTGCCAGCAGTTTAAGGGGACAGACAACCTACAATGAGCAGTTCTTC
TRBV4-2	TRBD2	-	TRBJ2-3	CASSPALAEYTQYF	TGTGCCAGCAGCCCAGCTCTAGCGGAGTATACGCAGTATTTT
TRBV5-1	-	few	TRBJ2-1	CASSLAGPPNEQFF	TGCGCCAGCAGCTTGGCGGGGCCACCCAATGAGCAGTTCTTC
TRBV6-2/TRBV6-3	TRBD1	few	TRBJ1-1	CASSYGQGGNTEAFF	TGTGCCAGCAGTTATGGGCAGGGGGGGAACACTGAAGCTTTCTTT
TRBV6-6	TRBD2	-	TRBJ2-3	CASSYPNSGLGSTDTQYF	TGTGCCAGCAGTTACCCGAACTCGGGACTAGGAAGCACAGATACGCAGTATTTT
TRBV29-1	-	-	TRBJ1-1	CSVVYGDTEAFF	TGCAGCGTTGTGTACGGGGACACTGAAGCTTTCTTT
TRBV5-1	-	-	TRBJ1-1	CASSNALTEAFF	TGCGCCAGCAGCAATGCCCTCACTGAAGCTTTCTTT
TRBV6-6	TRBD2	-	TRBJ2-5	CASSYSSASGRALTTQYF	TGTGCCAGCAGTTACTCATCGGCTAGCGGGAGGGCGTTGACGACCCAGTACTTC
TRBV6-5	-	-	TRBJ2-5	CASRRGDYQETQYF	TGTGCCAGCAGACGAGGGGATTACCAAGAGACCCAGTACTTC
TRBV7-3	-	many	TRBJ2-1	CASSRGGPSVAPSYNEQFF	TGTGCCAGCAGCAGAGGAGGGCCGTCTGTCGCCCCCTCCTACAATGAGCAGTTCTTC
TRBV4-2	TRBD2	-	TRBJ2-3	CASSQGASGSRSTDTQYF	TGTGCCAGCAGCCAAGGGGCTAGCGGGAGTAGGAGCACAGATACGCAGTATTTT
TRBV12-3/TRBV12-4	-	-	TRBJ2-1	CASSLGPSAPYNEQFF	TGTGCCAGCAGTCTCGGGCCCTCCGCTCCCTACAATGAGCAGTTCTTC
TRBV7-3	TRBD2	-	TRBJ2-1	CASSFIAGGHGEQFF	TGTGCCAGCAGCTTTATAGCGGGAGGGCATGGTGAGCAGTTCTTC
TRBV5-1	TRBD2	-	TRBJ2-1	CASSIGLANEQFF	TGCGCCAGCAGCATTGGACTAGCCAATGAGCAGTTCTTC
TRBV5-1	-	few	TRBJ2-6	CASSFSSGANVLTF	TGCGCCAGCAGCTTTTCGTCTGGGGCCAACGTCCTGACTTTC
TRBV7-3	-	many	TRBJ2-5	CASSLRGGETQYF	TGCGCCAGCAGCCTAAGAGGGGGGGAGACCCAGTACTTC
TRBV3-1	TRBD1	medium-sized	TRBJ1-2	CASSGQNRGDYGYTF	TGTGCCAGCAGCGGACAGAACAGGGGGGACTATGGCTACACCTTC
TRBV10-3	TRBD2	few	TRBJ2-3	CAVTSGGASDTQYF	TGTGCCGTAACTAGCGGGGGGGCTTCAGATACGCAGTATTTT
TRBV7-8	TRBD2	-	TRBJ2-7	CASRVSGTYEQYF	TGTGCCAGCAGAGTGAGCGGGACCTACGAGCAGTACTTC
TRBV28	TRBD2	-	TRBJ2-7	CASNLIAGGNYEQYF	TGTGCCAGCAACCTAATAGCGGGGGGGAACTACGAGCAGTACTTC
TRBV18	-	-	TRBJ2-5	CASSRGQHSIGETQYF	TGTGCCAGCTCACGGGGGCAGCACTCAATAGGAGAGACCCAGTACTTC
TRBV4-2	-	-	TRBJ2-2	CASSQDSIGELFF	TGTGCCAGCAGCCAAGATTCGATCGGGGAGCTGTTTTTT
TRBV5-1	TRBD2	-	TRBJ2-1	CASSLVASGRYNEQFF	TGCGCCAGCAGCTTGGTGGCTAGCGGGCGGTACAATGAGCAGTTCTTC
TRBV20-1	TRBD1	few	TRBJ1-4	CSAIGTGNEKLFF	TGCAGTGCTATTGGGACAGGGAATGAAAAACTGTTTTTT
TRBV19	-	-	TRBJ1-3	CASSDSWDRRSGNTIYF	TGTGCCAGTAGCGACTCGTGGGACCGCCGCTCTGGAAACACCATATATTTT
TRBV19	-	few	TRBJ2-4	CASSSRNRDDIQYF	TGTGCCAGTAGTTCCCGAAACAGGGATGACATTCAGTACTTC
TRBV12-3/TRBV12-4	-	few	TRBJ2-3	CASSLSSRPSTDTQYF	TGTGCCAGCAGTTTAAGCAGTCGACCAAGCACAGATACGCAGTATTTT
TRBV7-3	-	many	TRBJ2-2	CASSPLPEGVGELFF	TGTGCCAGCAGCCCGTTGCCGGAGGGGGTCGGGGAGCTGTTTTTT
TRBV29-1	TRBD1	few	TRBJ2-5	CSVSGQGRRETQYF	TGCAGCGTTTCGGGACAGGGCCGGCGGGAGACCCAGTACTTC
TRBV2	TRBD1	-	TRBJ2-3	CANRQGDSTDTQYF	TGTGCCAACCGACAGGGGGATTCCACAGATACGCAGTATTTT
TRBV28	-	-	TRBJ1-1	CASSLLAPATEAFF	TGTGCCAGCAGTTTACTTGCTCCCGCCACTGAAGCTTTCTTT
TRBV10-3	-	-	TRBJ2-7	CAISERADYEQYF	TGTGCCATCAGTGAACGAGCCGACTACGAGCAGTACTTC
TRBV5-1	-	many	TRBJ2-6	CASSPDRPSFSGANVLTF	TGCGCCAGCAGCCCTGACAGACCGAGCTTCTCTGGGGCCAACGTCCTGACTTTC
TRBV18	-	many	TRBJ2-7	CASSPGRAYEQYF	TGTGCCAGCTCACCGGGACGGGCCTACGAGCAGTACTTC
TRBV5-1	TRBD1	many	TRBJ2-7	CASSFEGASYEQYF	TGCGCCAGCAGCTTTGAGGGGGCCTCCTACGAGCAGTACTTC
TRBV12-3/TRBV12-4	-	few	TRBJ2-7	CASSGDSFYEQYF	TGTGCCTCCTCAGGGGACTCATTCTACGAGCAGTACTTC
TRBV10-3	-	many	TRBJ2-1	CAIEVYGEQFF	TGTGCCATCGAAGTATATGGTGAGCAGTTCTTC
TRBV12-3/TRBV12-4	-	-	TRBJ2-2	CASKIHTGGLFF	TGTGCCAGCAAGATCCACACCGGGGGGCTGTTTTTT
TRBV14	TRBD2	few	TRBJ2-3	CASSRTSGGEATQYF	TGTGCCAGCAGCCGGACTAGCGGGGGGGAAGCTACGCAGTATTTT
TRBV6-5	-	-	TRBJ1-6	CASSYSGGHVNSPLHF	TGTGCCAGCAGTTACTCTGGGGGGCACGTGAATTCACCCCTCCACTTT
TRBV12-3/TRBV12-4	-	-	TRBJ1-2	CASSPGVPNYGYTF	TGTGCCAGCAGTCCCGGGGTACCTAACTATGGCTACACCTTC
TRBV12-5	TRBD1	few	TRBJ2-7	CAPMGQAYLIYEQYF	TGTGCCCCCATGGGACAGGCTTATCTTATATACGAGCAGTACTTC
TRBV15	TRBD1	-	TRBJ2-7	CATSPRTGGFVEQYF	TGTGCCACCAGTCCTCGGACAGGGGGCTTTGTAGAGCAGTACTTC